A selection of T cell receptor beta chains follows, all from one sample in a study of regulatory and conventional T cells in RAG deficiency. Some clones are missing from TCRdb's copy, which holds only in-frame ones; the method was immunoSEQ multiplex PCR. Seen here are fewer than 30,000 clones, over 90% observed once, and the top ten hold 0.15% to 0.2%. The data were also submitted as part of a second study, on regulatory T cells.

The sequencing sample was made of CD25- CD4+ T cells sorted from blood. These receptors were collected from a human donor in good health. The CDR3 runs from the conserved cysteine through the conserved F or W. A D gene is named only where the DNA matches it firmly.

TRBJ2-7 TRBV5-6 - CASSLGLRREQYF
TRBJ1-2 TRBV19 TRBD1 CASSIGTGQNYGYTF
TRBJ1-3 TRBV19 TRBD1 CASSIGQGEAGNTIYF
TRBJ1-1 TRBV19 TRBD1 CASRTQGGSEAFF
TRBJ1-2 TRBV7-3 TRBD1 CASSLTGQGVNGYTF
TRBJ2-7 TRBV5-6 TRBD1 CASSLGPSRDRGPYEQYF
TRBJ1-6 TRBV5-4 TRBD1 CASSLGTGSSPLHF
TRBJ1-1 TRBV7-3 - CASSLNPGSTEAFF
TRBJ1-6 TRBV27 - CASSLVGTQHNSPLHF
TRBJ2-3 TRBV11-2 - CASSSHRDTEEYF
TRBJ1-2 TRBV11-2 TRBD1 CASSRTGVNYGYTF
TRBJ2-2 TRBV19 TRBD1 CASSLGQAYTGELFF
TRBJ2-1 TRBV5-4 TRBD1 CASSFRDRVYNEQFF
TRBJ1-2 TRBV7-9 - CASSYTDGGPGYTF
TRBJ1-2 TRBV11-2 - CASSLAAGWVRYGYTF
TRBJ2-3 TRBV9 - CASSGAPRGASSTDTQYF
TRBJ2-1 TRBV7-3 TRBD1 CASSLTGTGEYNEQFF
TRBJ2-5 TRBV4-1 - CASSQQNGRDLPETQYF